Listed below are T cell receptor beta chains from one sample, sequenced in a study of memory CD4+ T cells and cytomegalovirus serostatus. Profiling relied on immunoSEQ multiplex PCR, and the TCRdb table lists in-frame clones only, not all of them. The data hold just over 45,000 clones, with roughly 80% observed a single time. Sequences were obtained from memory CD4+ T cells from blood. The receptors shown here come from an adult in good health and CMV-seronegative. CDR3s include the opening cysteine and the closing phenylalanine or tryptophan. A D gene is named only where the DNA matches it firmly. Clone sizes are given selectively: once, few, many, or a class where the clone is expanded.

v_gene: TRBV7-2; j_gene: TRBJ2-7; len: 14; abundance: NA; d_gene: NA; CDR3aa: CASSRTPGPYEQYF; CDR3nt: TGTGCCAGCAGCCGAACCCCGGGCCCCTACGAGCAGTACTTC
v_gene: TRBV7-3; j_gene: TRBJ2-7; len: 15; abundance: NA; d_gene: TRBD1; CDR3aa: CASSQAQGGNYEQYF; CDR3nt: TGTGCCAGCAGCCAAGCACAGGGGGGAAACTACGAGCAGTACTTC
v_gene: TRBV28; j_gene: TRBJ2-1; len: 15; abundance: NA; d_gene: TRBD2; CDR3aa: CASRKSGGSYNEQFF; CDR3nt: TGTGCCAGCAGAAAGAGCGGGGGGTCCTACAATGAGCAGTTCTTC
v_gene: TRBV6-5; j_gene: TRBJ2-7; len: 15; abundance: once; d_gene: TRBD2; CDR3aa: CASRTTSGGKYEQYF; CDR3nt: TGTGCCAGCAGAACGACTAGCGGGGGGAAGTACGAGCAGTACTTC
v_gene: TRBV7-3; j_gene: TRBJ2-3; len: 13; abundance: once; d_gene: NA; CDR3aa: CASSFLAADTQYF; CDR3nt: TGTGCCAGCAGCTTCCTAGCCGCAGATACGCAGTATTTT
v_gene: TRBV2; j_gene: TRBJ2-4; len: 14; abundance: NA; d_gene: NA; CDR3aa: CASSGSRAENIQYF; CDR3nt: TGTGCCAGCAGTGGGTCGAGGGCTGAAAACATTCAGTACTTC
v_gene: TRBV7-9; j_gene: TRBJ2-4; len: 16; abundance: once; d_gene: TRBD2; CDR3aa: CASSPLSGAGKNIQYF; CDR3nt: TGTGCCAGCAGCCCCCTTAGCGGGGCGGGCAAAAACATTCAGTACTTC
v_gene: TRBV7-2; j_gene: TRBJ2-5; len: 16; abundance: NA; d_gene: NA; CDR3aa: CASSLMGSGGRETQYF; CDR3nt: TGTGCCAGCAGCTTAATGGGATCGGGGGGCCGAGAGACCCAGTACTTC
v_gene: TRBV28; j_gene: TRBJ2-1; len: 18; abundance: NA; d_gene: NA; CDR3aa: CASSSTTRQTRTYNEQFF; CDR3nt: TGTGCCAGCAGTTCGACGACCCGACAGACGAGAACTTACAATGAGCAGTTCTTC
v_gene: TRBV9; j_gene: TRBJ1-4; len: 15; abundance: NA; d_gene: NA; CDR3aa: CASSAGTATNEKLFF; CDR3nt: TGTGCCAGCAGCGCCGGCACTGCAACTAATGAAAAACTGTTTTTT
v_gene: TRBV18; j_gene: TRBJ1-2; len: 15; abundance: NA; d_gene: TRBD1; CDR3aa: CASSPGDSTFYGYTF; CDR3nt: TGTGCCAGCTCACCAGGGGACAGCACCTTCTATGGCTACACCTTC
v_gene: TRBV5-1; j_gene: TRBJ2-1; len: 14; abundance: NA; d_gene: NA; CDR3aa: CASSLVQRDNEQFF; CDR3nt: TGCGCCAGCAGCTTGGTACAGCGGGACAATGAGCAGTTCTTC
v_gene: TRBV25-1; j_gene: TRBJ2-2; len: 15; abundance: NA; d_gene: NA; CDR3aa: CASSEYHRPTGELFF; CDR3nt: TGTGCCAGCAGTGAATACCACAGACCCACCGGGGAGCTGTTTTTT
v_gene: TRBV6-5; j_gene: TRBJ1-2; len: 15; abundance: few; d_gene: TRBD1; CDR3aa: CASSRTGGGGYGYTF; CDR3nt: TGTGCCAGCAGCCGAACAGGGGGTGGAGGCTATGGCTACACCTTC
v_gene: TRBV6-5; j_gene: TRBJ1-6; len: 16; abundance: NA; d_gene: NA; CDR3aa: CASSYSTSGSGSPLHF; CDR3nt: TGTGCCAGCAGTTACTCGACTTCAGGTTCGGGTTCACCCCTCCACTTT
v_gene: TRBV5-1; j_gene: TRBJ2-7; len: 16; abundance: NA; d_gene: NA; CDR3aa: CASSLFALAESYEQYF; CDR3nt: TGCGCCAGCAGCTTGTTTGCATTAGCGGAATCCTACGAGCAGTACTTC
v_gene: TRBV25-1; j_gene: TRBJ1-6; len: 13; abundance: few; d_gene: NA; CDR3aa: CAARGFINSPLHF; CDR3nt: TGTGCCGCGCGGGGTTTTATTAATTCACCCCTCCACTTT
v_gene: TRBV10-3; j_gene: TRBJ1-6; len: 16; abundance: NA; d_gene: NA; CDR3aa: CAISENSGTYNSPLHF; CDR3nt: TGTGCCATCAGTGAAAATTCAGGGACTTATAATTCACCCCTCCACTTT
v_gene: TRBV7-8; j_gene: TRBJ2-7; len: 13; abundance: NA; d_gene: NA; CDR3aa: CASSPRSSYEQYF; CDR3nt: TGTGCCAGCAGCCCTAGGTCCTCCTACGAGCAGTACTTC
v_gene: TRBV7-9; j_gene: TRBJ2-7; len: 11; abundance: NA; d_gene: NA; CDR3aa: CASSGYYEQYF; CDR3nt: TGTGCCAGCAGCGGTTATTACGAGCAGTACTTC
v_gene: TRBV23-1; j_gene: TRBJ2-3; len: 13; abundance: NA; d_gene: NA; CDR3aa: CASSRRVTDTQYF; CDR3nt: TGCGCCAGCAGTCGGAGGGTCACAGATACGCAGTATTTT
v_gene: TRBV6-4; j_gene: TRBJ2-3; len: 14; abundance: NA; d_gene: NA; CDR3aa: CASSEARMTDTQYF; CDR3nt: TGTGCCAGCAGTGAAGCTAGGATGACAGATACGCAGTATTTT
v_gene: TRBV18; j_gene: TRBJ2-3; len: 15; abundance: NA; d_gene: NA; CDR3aa: CASSPVLENTDTQYF; CDR3nt: TGTGCCAGCTCACCAGTTCTTGAGAACACAGATACGCAGTATTTT
v_gene: TRBV15; j_gene: TRBJ1-2; len: 14; abundance: NA; d_gene: TRBD1; CDR3aa: CATSRRDSAYGYTF; CDR3nt: TGTGCCACCAGCAGACGGGACAGCGCTTATGGCTACACCTTC
v_gene: TRBV5-1; j_gene: TRBJ1-4; len: 15; abundance: NA; d_gene: TRBD1; CDR3aa: CASSSVEAGGEKLFF; CDR3nt: TGCGCCAGCAGCTCGGTCGAGGCAGGGGGTGAAAAACTGTTTTTT
v_gene: TRBV5-1; j_gene: TRBJ1-1; len: 15; abundance: NA; d_gene: NA; CDR3aa: CASSYQTAMNTEAFF; CDR3nt: TGCGCCAGCAGTTACCAGACAGCCATGAACACTGAAGCTTTCTTT
v_gene: TRBV5-8; j_gene: TRBJ1-2; len: 14; abundance: NA; d_gene: TRBD1; CDR3aa: CASSRGQVFYGYTF; CDR3nt: TGTGCCAGCAGCCGGGGACAGGTTTTCTATGGCTACACCTTC
v_gene: TRBV15; j_gene: TRBJ2-7; len: 12; abundance: NA; d_gene: NA; CDR3aa: CATSRDIYEQYF; CDR3nt: TGTGCCACCAGCAGAGATATCTACGAGCAGTACTTC
v_gene: TRBV19; j_gene: TRBJ1-1; len: 11; abundance: few; d_gene: NA; CDR3aa: CASSGNTEAFF; CDR3nt: TGTGCCAGTAGTGGGAACACTGAAGCTTTCTTT
v_gene: TRBV2; j_gene: TRBJ2-5; len: 15; abundance: NA; d_gene: TRBD2; CDR3aa: CASSAERGAQETQYF; CDR3nt: TGTGCCAGCAGTGCAGAGCGGGGGGCCCAAGAGACCCAGTACTTC
v_gene: TRBV29-1; j_gene: TRBJ1-3; len: 11; abundance: NA; d_gene: NA; CDR3aa: CSAPDGNTIYF; CDR3nt: TGCAGCGCCCCGGATGGAAACACCATATATTTT
v_gene: TRBV18; j_gene: TRBJ1-2; len: 15; abundance: NA; d_gene: TRBD1; CDR3aa: CASSPDRGNNYGYTF; CDR3nt: TGTGCCAGCTCACCCGACAGGGGGAATAACTATGGCTACACCTTC
v_gene: TRBV5-1; j_gene: TRBJ1-2; len: 15; abundance: NA; d_gene: NA; CDR3aa: CASSLERGWDYGYTF; CDR3nt: TGCGCCAGCAGCTTGGAAAGGGGGTGGGACTATGGCTACACCTTC
v_gene: TRBV11-1; j_gene: TRBJ2-7; len: 16; abundance: NA; d_gene: TRBD1; CDR3aa: CASSLKGQGYSYEQYF; CDR3nt: TGTGCCAGCAGCTTAAAAGGACAGGGGTACTCCTACGAGCAGTACTTC
v_gene: TRBV5-3; j_gene: TRBJ1-5; len: 14; abundance: NA; d_gene: NA; CDR3aa: CARRYGGGNQPQHF; CDR3nt: TGTGCCAGAAGATACGGGGGGGGCAATCAGCCCCAGCATTTT
v_gene: TRBV5-6; j_gene: TRBJ2-7; len: 18; abundance: NA; d_gene: NA; CDR3aa: CASSLVRRRELDSYEQYF; CDR3nt: TGTGCCAGCAGCTTGGTTCGACGCAGAGAACTAGATTCCTACGAGCAGTACTTC
v_gene: TRBV7-2; j_gene: TRBJ1-1; len: 15; abundance: NA; d_gene: NA; CDR3aa: CASSLEGRLNTEAFF; CDR3nt: TGTGCCAGCAGCTTAGAGGGCAGACTGAACACTGAAGCTTTCTTT
v_gene: TRBV19; j_gene: TRBJ1-2; len: 15; abundance: NA; d_gene: NA; CDR3aa: CASSAGLNSDYGYTF; CDR3nt: TGTGCCAGTAGTGCAGGGCTGAATTCGGACTATGGCTACACCTTC
v_gene: TRBV5-4; j_gene: TRBJ2-3; len: 14; abundance: NA; d_gene: TRBD2; CDR3aa: CASSLALAPDTQYF; CDR3nt: TGTGCCAGCAGCTTGGCACTAGCGCCAGATACGCAGTATTTT
v_gene: TRBV5-6; j_gene: TRBJ2-3; len: 15; abundance: NA; d_gene: NA; CDR3aa: CASSLVRLRGDTQYF; CDR3nt: TGTGCCAGCAGCTTGGTTAGGCTGCGGGGAGATACGCAGTATTTT
v_gene: TRBV19; j_gene: TRBJ1-4; len: 15; abundance: NA; d_gene: NA; CDR3aa: CASSISSATNEKLFF; CDR3nt: TGTGCCAGTAGTATATCTTCCGCAACTAATGAAAAACTGTTTTTT
v_gene: TRBV5-4; j_gene: TRBJ2-7; len: 15; abundance: NA; d_gene: NA; CDR3aa: CASSFRIGAYYEQYF; CDR3nt: TGTGCCAGCAGCTTTCGTATCGGGGCATATTACGAGCAGTACTTC
v_gene: TRBV6-1; j_gene: TRBJ2-7; len: 11; abundance: NA; d_gene: NA; CDR3aa: CASSELYEQYF; CDR3nt: TGTGCCAGCAGTGAATTGTACGAGCAGTACTTC
v_gene: TRBV6-5; j_gene: TRBJ2-1; len: 14; abundance: NA; d_gene: TRBD2; CDR3aa: CASSPSGGYNEQFF; CDR3nt: TGTGCCAGCAGTCCTAGCGGGGGGTACAATGAGCAGTTCTTC
v_gene: TRBV19; j_gene: TRBJ2-5; len: 15; abundance: NA; d_gene: TRBD2; CDR3aa: CASKPSGTTRETQYF; CDR3nt: TGTGCCAGTAAGCCTAGCGGGACGACGCGAGAGACCCAGTACTTC
v_gene: TRBV30; j_gene: TRBJ2-1; len: 10; abundance: NA; d_gene: NA; CDR3aa: CAWGGNEQFF; CDR3nt: TGTGCCTGGGGGGGCAATGAGCAGTTCTTC
v_gene: TRBV5-1; j_gene: TRBJ2-1; len: 16; abundance: NA; d_gene: NA; CDR3aa: CASSLLGEKYSDEQFF; CDR3nt: TGCGCCAGCAGCTTGTTGGGGGAGAAGTATTCGGATGAGCAGTTCTTC
v_gene: TRBV6-9; j_gene: TRBJ1-4; len: 17; abundance: NA; d_gene: TRBD1; CDR3aa: CASSPLRQGIGNEKLFF; CDR3nt: TGTGCCAGCAGTCCCCTCAGACAGGGGATAGGTAATGAAAAACTGTTTTTT
v_gene: TRBV25-1; j_gene: TRBJ2-2; len: 18; abundance: once; d_gene: TRBD1; CDR3aa: CASSEFSESGGDTGELFF; CDR3nt: TGTGCCAGCAGTGAATTCTCTGAGTCAGGGGGCGACACCGGGGAGCTGTTTTTT
v_gene: TRBV6-4; j_gene: TRBJ1-6; len: 16; abundance: NA; d_gene: NA; CDR3aa: CASRSPGRRRNSPLHF; CDR3nt: TGTGCCAGCAGGTCTCCGGGCCGGAGAAGGAATTCACCCCTCCACTTT
v_gene: TRBV6-5; j_gene: TRBJ2-4; len: 15; abundance: NA; d_gene: NA; CDR3aa: CASSYNRLAKNIQYF; CDR3nt: TGTGCCAGCAGTTACAACAGGCTAGCCAAAAACATTCAGTACTTC
v_gene: TRBV2; j_gene: TRBJ1-2; len: 15; abundance: NA; d_gene: NA; CDR3aa: CASSPRDSPEWGYTF; CDR3nt: TGTGCCAGCAGCCCAAGGGACTCCCCAGAGTGGGGCTACACCTTC
v_gene: TRBV4-3; j_gene: TRBJ1-4; len: 15; abundance: NA; d_gene: NA; CDR3aa: CASSLGTATNEKLFF; CDR3nt: TGCGCCAGCAGCCTCGGGACTGCCACCAATGAAAAACTGTTTTTT